This T cell receptor beta chain was sequenced for a study of spatial heterogeneity in lung cancer (dated 2019 in TCRdb). Regarding the complete study: Beta-chain transcripts were consistently detected in greater numbers than alpha-chain transcripts, which likely reflects a higher abundance of beta-chain transcripts. At surgery, both alpha and beta chains were TCR-sequenced in about 200 tumor regions, 63 to 80 matched nontumor lung samples and 56 PBMC samples. In the raw uncorrected reads, each unique combination of TCR and UMI appeared more than ten times on average. Nonsynonymous mutation counts, determined by whole-exome sequencing of tumor tissue, were related to TCR repertoire features. TCR alpha and beta repertoires were quantitatively compared across multiple tumor regions, matched nontumor lung and blood in non-small cell lung cancer. General study outcomes and caveats: Ubiquitous expanded tumor TCRs showed up in blood more often at tumor resection than at routine follow-up. Confirming at a functional level the hypothesis that regional TCRs recognize regional mutations was considered to require additional single-cell paired TCR alpha and beta sequencing.

Libraries were constructed by 5' RACE. The reads were generated on a NextSeq 500. In the TCR library protocol, a unique molecular identifier was attached to each TCR cDNA molecule so that PCR and sequencing errors could be corrected. Concerning the study's data processing: TCR identification, UMI-based error correction and CDR3 extraction were all carried out with Decombinator tools. Expanded TCRs were defined as those above a frequency of 2 per 1,000, corresponding to the top 1% of the tumor frequency distribution. Renyi diversity was computed with the R vegan package after each repertoire had been subsampled 100 times to 5,000 TCRs. CDR3 similarity networks were constructed using string-kernel similarity of amino acid triplets, with links drawn between CDR3s whose pairwise similarity was above 0.82. Using fastp trimming at Q25 and MiXCR clonotype assembly, TCRdb reanalyzed the public sequencing data and kept in-frame beta chains. Identical CDR3 proteins give one entry, which carries the most common genes and DNA. Here the V and J calls rest on TCRdb's processing, not on the authors' analysis. The sample data list 45,000 to 55,000 distinct CDR3 sequences, and under 6% of these were observed just once. The biggest ten clones account for 11% of the sample.

This clonotype has ten or more counts. The specificity of this receptor is unknown. One base away there is no much larger clone; base qualities are not given. Per the publication, the time point label means: sample taken at primary tumor resection. Samples were obtained from 72 patients with early-stage, untreated non-small cell lung cancer from the lung TRACERx cohort. For TCR sequencing, whole RNA was extracted from tumor and nontumor lung tissue, or from cryopreserved PBMC samples, and no cell sorting was done. A patient was chosen for TCR sequencing only when enough RNA was available from at least two tumor regions. The CDR3 goes from the cysteine to the phenylalanine over 15 residues. The CDR3 DNA has 45 bases and is translated from base 1. V was cut back by 4 bases and J by 1 base, leaving a gap of 12 bases between them. Looking up the germline V gene (reference sequence) yields CDR1 LGHDT and CDR2 YNNKEL.

This TCR derives from a male donor with early-stage non-small cell lung cancer. The starting material was PBMCs, obtained at surgery. The chain uses TRBV3-1 and TRBJ2-3; the D gene is possibly TRBD2, with 6 bases matching. The CDR3 protein is CASSPGSSGTDTQYF. The DNA sequence follows: TGTGCCAGCAGCCCCGGGAGTAGCGGCACAGATACGCAGTATTTT.